This T cell receptor beta chain was documented in a study of T-cell memory formation after mild COVID-19. At the level of the study: Largely donor-specific sequence clusters came from a couple of donors. Overall study results and limits: Pre-infection memory contained some responding clones, which suggested that cross-reactive memory had joined. Clones from the second wave (peaking day 37) had unconfirmed SARS-CoV-2 specificity. Later expanders leaned CD4+, whereas clones that contracted between day 15 and 85 were balanced CD4/CD8.

This clonotype was observed many times. As yet, its antigen is unknown. MiXCR was run by TCRdb on the 5' RACE reads, yielding one entry per CDR3 protein. The sample has roughly 200,000 distinct CDR3 sequences, 18% seen once. Looked up from germline, CDR1 is SGHRS and CDR2 is YFSETQ. Trimming took 4 bases from V and 1 from J; bases not matched to a gene: 4. The CDR3 totals 14 residues. The sequencing sample was made of PBMCs or a T cell subset sorted from them (not recorded which). The TCR comes from an adult woman who had mild COVID-19 (a few samples of this study predate the infection). Cell type and time point are not known. This chain connects TRBV5-1 to TRBJ2-7; 8 nucleotides match TRBD1. CDR3 region: CASSTGQGSYEQYF. The CDR3 DNA follows: TGCGCCAGCAGCACCGGACAGGGATCCTACGAGCAGTACTTC.